This note documents a single T cell receptor (beta chain) sequence. The source of the sample is a study of control samples from healthy donors and cancer patients. Germline assignment: CDR1 MDHEN and CDR2 SYDVKM. The V end was cut by 7 bases, the J end by 4 bases, with 17 bases between. There are 15 residues in the CDR3. Sequencing was performed with immunoSEQ multiplex PCR; in TCRdb, only in-frame clones are kept and a portion is missing. This repertoire shows some 87,000 clones, 65% to 90% found once; its top ten account for 11%. The sequenced sample was PBMCs. The genes are TRBV28 and TRBJ1-5, with a weak D call TRBD1 (6 bases). This TCR came from a man aged 60 to 69 with head and neck cancer. The CDR3 coding sequence is TGTGCCAGCAAGGTCGGAGGGGGACAAAATCAGCCCCAGCATTTT. Its protein is CASKVGGGQNQPQHF. Supplemented by reference TRBV28 and TRBJ1-5, the full variable domain reads DVKVTQSSRYLVKRTGEKVFLECVQDMDHENMFWYRQDPGLGLRLIYFSYDVKMKEKGDIPEGYSVSREKKERFSLILESASTNQTSMYLCASKVGGGQNQPQHFGDGTRLSIL.